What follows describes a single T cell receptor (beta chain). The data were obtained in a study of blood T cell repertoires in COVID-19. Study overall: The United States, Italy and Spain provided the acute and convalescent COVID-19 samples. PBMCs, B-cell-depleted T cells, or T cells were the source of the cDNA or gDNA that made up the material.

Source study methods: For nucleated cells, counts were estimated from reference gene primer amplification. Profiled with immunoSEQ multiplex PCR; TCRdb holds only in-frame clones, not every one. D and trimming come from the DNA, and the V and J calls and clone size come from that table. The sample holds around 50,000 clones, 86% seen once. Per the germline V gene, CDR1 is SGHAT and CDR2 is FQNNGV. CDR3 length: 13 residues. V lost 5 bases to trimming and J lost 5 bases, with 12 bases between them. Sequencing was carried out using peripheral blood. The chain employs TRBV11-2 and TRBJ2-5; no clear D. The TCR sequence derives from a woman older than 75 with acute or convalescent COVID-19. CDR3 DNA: TGTGCCAGCAGCCACCGGGTGGTGGAGACCCAGTACTTC. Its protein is CASSHRVVETQYF.